This paragraph covers one T cell receptor (beta chain) sequence. This sample is part of a study of siplizumab effects on memory and regulatory T cells. Here immunoSEQ multiplex PCR was the method, and the copy in TCRdb shows in-frame clones only, minus some. The sample contains fewer than 130,000 clones, roughly 92% of which appear only once. This CDR3 contains 16 residues. The chain combines TRBV12-2 with TRBJ1-3; the table's D call TRBD1 went unverified against the DNA. TRBV12-2 is a pseudogene locus. Sequencing used CD4+ T cells sorted from blood. This TCR derives from a human donor in good health. The CDR3 nucleotides read TGTGCAAGTCGCTCTTCCAGGGTTCTCTCTGGAAACACCATATATTTT. Its translation: CASRSSRVLSGNTIYF.